What follows describes a single T cell receptor (beta chain). Its target is unknown. One end of the junction varies from germline; a read error may be responsible. The study ran its PCR with 60 Vbeta and 13 Jbeta primers. The protocol was immunoSEQ multiplex PCR, while the TCRdb copy is restricted to in-frame clones and leaves out a portion. The sample has about 69,000 clones; about 76% are singletons. Germline V lookup: CDR1 DFQATT, CDR2 SNEGSKA (reference sequence). The CDR3 loop spans 10 amino acids. The data belong to a study of cytomegalovirus exposure and HLA in healthy donors. Overall study results and limits: It was reported in a later analysis that an Asian-associated ancestry cluster showed fewer N-insertions than the roughly 670-donor mean. In an earlier analysis, about 90% or about 30%: the productive usage of most TCR beta V segments.

The sequence was collected from a man between 18 and 35 years old in good health and CMV-seronegative. The chain links TRBV20-1 to TRBJ2-7; D may be TRBD1 (5 bases). Specimen: PBMCs. In DNA form, the CDR3 reads TGCAGTGCCAGGGCCCCTCCCCGGGACTTC. The encoded protein is CSARAPPRDF.